This T cell receptor (beta chain) originates from a study of cytomegalovirus exposure and HLA in healthy donors (dated by TCRdb to 2015 to 2018). Context from the whole study: An earlier analysis of approximately 590 of the donors reported 276 Gb of sequence data and around 120 million unique TCR beta sequences from about 179 million T cells. An early release covering just under 650 HLA-typed donors comprised 250 to 350 gigabases of sequencing data and roughly 86 million unique TCR sequences. The genetic ancestry cluster associated with self-reported Caucasian donors included about 84% of the 350 to 500 genotyped donors. The study aimed to test whether cataloging public T cell receptors could reveal signatures of past pathogen exposure. The study profiled the T cell repertoires of 550 to 700 subjects by immunosequencing and related them to cytomegalovirus serostatus. Along with the roughly 700-subject first cohort, a separate validation cohort of over a hundred different subjects was used. The study combined high-throughput TCR immunosequencing, statistical association of individual TCRs with disease status, and machine learning to predict cytomegalovirus infection status. To study patterns of TCR occurrence, a later analysis re-analyzed previously published TCR beta repertoires from 666 donors and added high-resolution HLA genotyping. Rather than using new phenotypic data, the later analysis identified candidate immune exposures from TCR beta sequences and from how often those sequences occurred across donors. An earlier analysis of 587 of the donors used high-throughput TCR beta sequencing to judge whether each TCR beta V gene segment behaved as functional or pseudogenic. Alongside the repertoire data, information on donor age, sex, ethnicity and CMV serostatus was compiled. A later genetic analysis took genome-wide SNP genotypes for about 55% of the 666 donors and used that subset as a discovery cohort. All discovery cohort repertoires had been generated using a single sequencing platform. Both class I and class II loci were covered by HLA typing, at four-digit resolution. The number of donors typed differed by locus, with about 629-630 for A, B, C, DRB1 and DQB1, more than 500 for DQA1, 600 to 610 for DPA1, and some 440 for DPB1. Roughly 5 DR-DQ haplotypes were treated as single units for association and clustering because of strong linkage in the cohort. Among 300 to 500 genotyped donors of the cohort, an average of around 220,000 unique TCR beta nucleotide sequences was sequenced per donor, of which about 18% were non-productive. Study-level results and caveats: In an earlier analysis of roughly 560 of the donors, most TCR beta V segments were observed in productive rearrangements about 87% or about 30% of the time, broadly matching IMGT annotations. Approximately 16 rarely observed V segments, including chromosome 9 orphons, were excluded from the earlier analysis of approximately 500 of the donors because counts were too low. A later analysis found that most CMV-associated TCR beta chains appeared HLA-restricted, with HLA associations seemingly driven largely by CMV exposure. The classifier was reported to diagnose cytomegalovirus status with high specificity and sensitivity in both the original and validation cohorts. In a later genetic analysis, fewer N-insertions in productive TCRs were reported among donors in an Asian-associated ancestry cluster than the approximately 670-donor mean. An association between a missense DCLRE1C variant and V-gene and J-gene trimming of TCR beta chains was found in a later genetic analysis and replicated in an independent cohort. The study listed 150 to 200 TCR beta chains as associated with cytomegalovirus. CMV serostatus was the only immune exposure information available for the cohort. The sequencing pipeline was judged likely to have produced a cluster of highly shared sequence variants as a technical artifact. In this cohort, only TCR beta chains were sequenced, and detectable features were limited by the absence of alpha or paired-chain data. Linkage disequilibrium might explain the correlated functional status among segregating V segments, but an unknown experimental factor could not be ruled out. Specific HLA alleles were associated with 18,000 or so TCR beta sequences at a false discovery rate of 0.05 in a later analysis. The authors suggested that the approach could potentially be generalized to other disease states and immunological phenotypes. In a later analysis, the rate of TCR association differed among HLA loci, with DRB1 alleles having the most associated TCRs and HLA-C alleles having the fewest. Sequencing depth was assumed to be roughly uniform across donors in the presence/absence analyses, though that assumption may not hold. When HLA alleles, especially DR and DQ, strongly co-occurred, TCR associations were difficult to assign to individual alleles. Some IMGT-functional V segments, including TRBV6-2 and TRBV6-3, could not be told apart with the 87-base-pair reads, so those segments were excluded. Compared with equally common non-associated chains, HLA-associated TCR beta chains in a later analysis were more clonally expanded and had lower generation probabilities. Because HLA typing was missing for some donors at each locus, association tests included only the typed subset. A further reported finding was that TCR beta sequences accurately predicted the HLA-A and HLA-B alleles for most subjects in the first cohort. A few of the identified cytomegalovirus-associated TCR beta chains were confirmed in vitro to be specific for cytomegalovirus antigens. While some public TCRs were present in many individuals, most TCR sequences turned up only very rarely across donors. In a later analysis, several top co-occurrence clusters were reported to appear linked to parvovirus B19, influenza, CMV and Epstein-Barr virus.

The library was obtained by the immunoSEQ multiplex PCR assay. For the multiplex PCR, a mixture combining 60 forward primers for TCR Vbeta segments and 13 reverse primers for TCR Jbeta segments was used. The CDR3 region of rearranged TCR beta genes was amplified from genomic DNA with a multiplex PCR assay. The amplified TCR beta libraries were sequenced on the Illumina HiSeq System as 87-base-pair reads. Turning to the authors' computational methods: In a later analysis, tens of millions of unique TCR beta chains were counted across the roughly 610 repertoires, and around 10 million of these chains were shared by at least two donors. A nearest-neighbor algorithm error-corrected the raw reads and collapsed the reads into unique sequences, merging closely related sequences to remove PCR and sequencing errors. V, D and J gene segments were assigned by aligning CDR3 sequences to IMGT reference sequences. Each retained sequence needed at least a six-nucleotide match to both a V gene segment and a J gene segment. Rearrangements were called productive when the CDR3 lacked stop codons and stayed in frame with V and J; all others were non-productive. CDR3 was defined according to IMGT convention as the region running from the second conserved V-encoded cysteine to the conserved J-encoded phenylalanine. Sequences without an unambiguous match to a single V gene segment were excluded from the earlier analysis of about 600 of the donors. In an earlier analysis of almost 600 of the donors, a V segment was called functional when productive rearrangements were above 56.7%, and segregating when the standard deviation between donors exceeded 5%. A statistical classification framework was built to diagnose cytomegalovirus status from the catalog of TCR beta chain sequences. In a later analysis, V and J genes were assigned by comparing TCR nucleotide sequences against IMGT/GENE-DB human TR gene sequences. The TCRdist pipeline was used in a later analysis to assign CDR3 sequences and most-parsimonious VDJ recombination scenarios. In a later analysis, each TCR beta chain was defined by its CDR3 amino acid sequence together with its V-gene family, and reads without a unique V-gene family were excluded. As a way to deal with suspected cross-contamination and a sequencing artifact, a later analysis dropped approximately 590 nucleotide sequences that were highly shared and had low generation probability. In a later analysis, a clonal expansion index for each public chain was calculated from normalized within-repertoire ranks of inferred template counts. In a later analysis, generation probabilities were computed with a VDJ recombination model fitted to out-of-frame rearrangements, and the resulting probabilities were checked against IGoR. Hypergeometric tests were used in a later analysis to score TCR-TCR, TCR-HLA and TCR-CMV co-occurrence, with a repertoire-size bias correction applied to the TCR pairs. A later analysis estimated false discovery rates by permuting HLA or CMV assignments 20 times. In a later analysis, co-occurring TCRs were grouped with DBSCAN, and TCRdist sequence similarity was added when clustering was performed within HLA-allele-positive subsets. Repertoires with fewer than 30,000 or more than 120,000 public chains, plus five repertoires with anomalous nucleotide sharing, were excluded from co-occurrence clustering. Here the immuneACCESS table is served through TCRdb, limited to in-frame sequences with V and J called. Missing clones are a known gap in these copies; in checked studies unresolved V genes cover under half, and the rest lacks a known reason. That table gives V, J and clone size, and the DNA gave D and trimming. In all, the sample holds approximately 110,000 clones, and approximately 78% of those were seen once. The leading ten clones occupy approximately 8.2% of the sample.

The cohort was made up of roughly 670 healthy bone marrow donors. Cohort members were all nominally healthy when sampled, although unrecorded immune exposures were likely present. The donor was CMV seropositive and belonged to the group of about 290 seropositive cohort members. Each donor provided a peripheral blood sample, and peripheral blood mononuclear cells were used for TCR beta sequencing. Genomic DNA extraction from the blood cell samples was performed with the Qiagen DNeasy Blood Extraction Kit. The CDR3 starts with the cysteine, ends with the phenylalanine, and has 15 residues. Left in the record is the CDR3 DNA by itself, 45 bases read in frame from the first base. As encoded in the germline V gene, CDR1 is SNHLY while CDR2 is FYNNEI. The junction shows trimming of 2 bases on V and 9 bases on J, and the gene matches do not reach 11 bases of it. In the case of this clone: The antigen it recognizes is unknown. No much larger clonotype is one base removed from it; base qualities were not supplied.

Sequences were obtained from PBMCs. The clonotype was recovered from a woman aged 40-49 years in good health and CMV-seropositive. The chain is encoded by TRBV2 joined to TRBJ1-2; 8 bases in between match TRBD1. The CDR3 protein is CASSERARTGTRYTF. DNA sequence: TGTGCCAGCAGTGAAAGGGCCCGGACAGGGACTCGCTACACCTTC.